What follows are 25 T cell receptor beta chains derived from one specimen sequenced in a study of blood T cell repertoires in COVID-19. Assay used: immunoSEQ multiplex PCR; TCRdb lists only in-frame clones, some missing. The table lists 250,000 or so clones, around 83% of them singletons. Sequencing was performed on peripheral blood. Receptor source: a woman aged 18 to 35 with acute or convalescent COVID-19.

The gene calls are TRBV6-1 and TRBJ2-7, with 10 nucleotides matching TRBD1. The CDR3 loop spans 15 amino acids. The germline V gene has CDR1 MNHNS and CDR2 SASEGT. Trimming at V came to 3 bases and at J to 4 bases, leaving 6 bases not matched to a gene. CDR3 in DNA: TGTGCCAGCAGTGACCCCGGGACAGGGGTTTACGAGCAGTACTTC. Protein: CASSDPGTGVYEQYF.

The chain links TRBV18 to TRBJ2-2; D is unresolved. Deletions cut 4 bases from V and 2 bases from J, with 11 bases between. This CDR3 spans 15 amino acids. Germline V gene data show CDR1 as KGHSH and CDR2 as LQKENI. This CDR3 is CASSRETGNTGELFF. The CDR3 coding sequence is TGTGCCAGCTCACGAGAGACTGGAAACACCGGGGAGCTGTTTTTT.

This clone was seen once. This chain joins TRBV20-1 and TRBJ2-3; the match to TRBD2 covers 9 bases. J gave up 4 bases and V 6 bases, and 14 bases lay outside the gene matches. In germline, CDR1 is DFQATT, CDR2 SNEGSKA (reference sequence). The CDR3 covers 16 residues. CDR3 in amino acids: CSASPGSGSVADTQYF. The CDR3, as DNA: TGCAGTGCCAGTCCTGGTAGCGGGAGTGTTGCAGATACGCAGTATTTT.

The J gene is TRBJ2-1, the V gene TRBV6-4, with TRBD1 as a possible D gene (7 bases). The V and J ends lost 1 base and 7 bases respectively, with 14 bases between them. CDR1 is MRHNA, CDR2 SNTAGT, per germline. The CDR3 spans 15 residues. The chain's CDR3 is CASSDLSGGKNEQFF. The CDR3 coding sequence is TGTGCCAGCAGTGACTTGTCAGGGGGGAAGAATGAGCAGTTCTTC.

Only a few counts were recorded for this clone. This rearrangement joins TRBV7-8 to TRBJ2-7; 9 bases are a match to TRBD1. The CDR3 totals 15 residues. With V trimmed by 3 bases and J by 2 bases, 5 bases remained unmatched. Germline V gives CDR1 SGHVS, CDR2 FQNEAQ. This chain's CDR3 is CASSFDRGKAYEQYF. CDR3 in DNA: TGTGCCAGCAGCTTCGACAGGGGGAAAGCCTACGAGCAGTACTTC.

The chain employs TRBV12-3 or TRBV12-4 and TRBJ1-2; maybe TRBD1 (5 bases). The CDR3 runs 13 residues. Trimming took 6 bases from V and 2 from J, leaving 10 bases between them. The CDR3 DNA is TGTGCCAGCAGCCAAGACAGAAACTATGGCTACACCTTC. This codes for CASSQDRNYGYTF.

The genes are TRBV10-3 and TRBJ2-3; no clear D. Germline V gene data show CDR1 as ENHRY and CDR2 as SYGVKD. This CDR3 contains 14 residues. Trimming took 8 bases from V and 0 from J, leaving 12 bases between them. Here the CDR3 DNA reads TGTGCCATCCGACCAGCGCCTAGCACAGATACGCAGTATTTT. Residues: CAIRPAPSTDTQYF.

This clone was counted only a few times. The chain carries TRBV7-9 and TRBJ2-2; possible D gene TRBD1, 5 bases. The germline gives CDR1 SEHNR, CDR2 FQNEAQ (reference sequence). CDR3 size: 14 residues. Trimming left V 5 bases short and J 1 base short, with 8 bases between. In DNA form, the CDR3 reads TGTGCCAGCAGCCCAGGACAGAACACCGGGGAGCTGTTTTTT. Translated: CASSPGQNTGELFF. The full variable domain, with the rest looked up from reference TRBV7-9 and TRBJ2-2, is DTGVSQNPRHKITKRGQNVTFRCDPISEHNRLYWYRQTLGQGPEFLTYFQNEAQLEKSRLLSDRFSAERPKGSFSTLEIQRTEQGDSAMYLCASSPGQNTGELFFGEGSRLTVL.

The V call is TRBV6-5, the J call TRBJ1-1; 8 bases line up with TRBD1. Trimming at V came to 6 bases and at J to 0 bases, leaving 6 bases not matched to a gene. The CDR3 extends over 15 amino acids. In germline, CDR1 is MNHEY, CDR2 SVGAGI. The CDR3, as DNA: TGTGCCAGCAGCTACCGACAGGGGATGAACACTGAAGCTTTCTTT. This translates into CASSYRQGMNTEAFF.

The rearrangement joins TRBV5-1 to TRBJ2-5; TRBD2 matches at 9 bases. CDR1 is SGHRS and CDR2 is YFSETQ in the germline V gene. CDR3 length: 14 amino acids. After removal of 4 bases from V and 4 bases from J, the junction contained 5 bases not matched to a gene. The CDR3 DNA reads as TGCGCCAGCAGCCCGGGACTAGCCCGAGAGACCCAGTACTTC. Its protein product is CASSPGLARETQYF. The entire variable domain, with the rest obtained from reference TRBV5-1 and TRBJ2-5, is as follows: KAGVTQTPRYLIKTRGQQVTLSCSPISGHRSVSWYQQTPGQGLQFLFEYFSETQRNKGNFPGRFSGRQFSNSRSEMNVSTLELGDSALYLCASSPGLARETQYFGPGTRLLVL.

This clone was counted at least ten times. The chain has TRBV7-3 and TRBJ2-1, with 7 bases matching TRBD2. The length of the CDR3 is 15 residues. With V trimmed by 1 base and J by 5 bases, 5 bases remained unmatched. The germline gives CDR1 SGHTA, CDR2 FQGTGA. CDR3 sequence: CASSLMAGANNEQFF. DNA for the CDR3: TGTGCCAGCAGCTTAATGGCGGGAGCCAACAATGAGCAGTTCTTC.

This clone was found a few times. The rearrangement uses TRBV6-2 or TRBV6-3 and TRBJ1-1; TRBD1 matches at 9 bases. Looked up from germline, CDR1 is MNHEY and CDR2 is SVGEGT. The V and J ends lost 5 bases and 8 bases, in that order; junction bases with no gene match: 9. The CDR3 length is 14 residues. The CDR3 coding sequence is TGTGCCAGCAGTGACGCGACAGGGGGAACCGAAGCTTTCTTT. The encoded protein is CASSDATGGTEAFF.

CDR3 nucleotides: TGTGCCAGCAGTGGATTCGGCAGGGGATATGGCTACACCTTC. It yields the protein CASSGFGRGYGYTF. The rearrangement links TRBV2 to TRBJ1-2, with D possibly being TRBD1 (6 bases). Germline lookup yields CDR1 SNHLY and CDR2 FYNNEI. The germline V and J ends were trimmed by 4 bases and 5 bases, with 14 bases remaining between them. This CDR3 is built from 14 residues.

The gene calls are TRBV30 and TRBJ1-4, with 7 bases that match TRBD1. V gave up 4 bases and J gave up 8 bases; unmatched junction bases: 7. In germline, CDR1 is GTSNPN, CDR2 SVGIG (reference sequence). The CDR3 is 13 amino acids. The DNA for the CDR3 is TGTGCCTGGAACGACAGGGCGGGGGAAAAACTGTTTTTT. Translated, it gives CAWNDRAGEKLFF.

The chain uses TRBV24-1 and TRBJ1-2; D might be TRBD1 (5 bases). The CDR3 totals 15 residues. Germline V CDR1 and CDR2: KGHDR, SFDVKD. The V and J ends lost 2 bases and 4 bases respectively, with 13 bases between them. The CDR3 DNA reads TGTGCCACCAGTGATTCCAGGGTTGGCTTCTATGGCTACACCTTC. This translates into CATSDSRVGFYGYTF.

The gene calls are TRBV10-3 and TRBJ2-7, with D perhaps TRBD1 (5 bases). Trimming shortened V by 2 bases and J by 5 bases, and 7 bases separated the two germline ends. Germline V gives CDR1 ENHRY, CDR2 SYGVKD. CDR3 length: 12 residues. Written as DNA, the CDR3 is TGTGCCATCAGTGAGCAGGGCGACGAGCAGTACTTC. Amino acids: CAISEQGDEQYF.

The chain carries TRBV27 and TRBJ2-7; a possible D gene is TRBD1 (6 bases). Between the trimmed V and J ends, which lost 6 bases and 3 bases, there was a span of 12 bases. The CDR3 length is 13 residues. Germline-derived CDR1 and CDR2 are MNHEY and SMNVEV (reference sequence). The CDR3 protein is CASSLGHRYEQYF. The CDR3, as DNA: TGTGCCAGCAGCCTGGGACACCGCTACGAGCAGTACTTC.

The chain employs TRBV7-9 and TRBJ2-5, with 8 bases fitting TRBD1. In germline, CDR1 is SEHNR, CDR2 FQNEAQ (reference sequence). Trimming at V came to 1 base and at J to 5 bases, leaving 9 bases not matched to a gene. This CDR3 contains 16 residues. CDR3 residues: CASSLVLQGAGETQYF. The CDR3 coding sequence is TGTGCCAGCAGCTTAGTATTGCAGGGGGCTGGGGAGACCCAGTACTTC.

This sequence joins TRBV4-2 and TRBJ1-5; no clear D gene. Trimming pared 2 bases from V and 0 bases from J, leaving 8 bases between. The CDR3 contains 15 residues. Germline V gives CDR1 LGHNA, CDR2 YNFKEQ. Here the CDR3 DNA reads TGTGCCAGCAGCCAATTTTACTCTAGCAATCAGCCCCAGCATTTT. Amino acids: CASSQFYSSNQPQHF.

The chain couples TRBV13 to TRBJ2-1, with TRBD2 identical over 8 bases. Germline CDR1 is PRHDT and CDR2 is FYEKMQ (reference sequence). The J segment lost 7 bases and the V segment lost 1 base, leaving 6 bases of the junction unmatched. The CDR3 sequence is 15 residues long. This chain's CDR3 is CASSLVGTSGNEQFF. The DNA of the CDR3 is TGTGCCAGCAGCTTAGTTGGTACTAGCGGAAATGAGCAGTTCTTC.

V gene TRBV28 combines with J gene TRBJ1-2; TRBD1 matches 8 bases. This CDR3 region has 18 residues. Trimming at V came to 3 bases and at J to 2 bases, leaving 14 bases not matched to a gene. Germline V gene lookup returns CDR1 MDHEN and CDR2 SYDVKM. The CDR3 coding sequence is TGTGCCAGCAGTTTCCTTGGCCCTCTGGGACAGGCAAACTATGGCTACACCTTC. Protein: CASSFLGPLGQANYGYTF.

V usage is TRBV6-5 and J usage is TRBJ1-6; 9 positions agree with TRBD1. This CDR3 spans 15 amino acids. CDR1 MNHEY and CDR2 SVGAGI come from the germline V gene. After removal of 7 bases from V and 6 bases from J, the junction contained 7 bases not matched to a gene. The CDR3 sequence is CASNLQGARNSPLHF. CDR3 nucleotide sequence: TGTGCCAGCAACCTACAGGGGGCGCGTAATTCACCCCTCCACTTT.

The CDR3 sequence: CASSLLVREQFF. For the CDR3, the DNA is TGTGCCAGCAGTTTACTGGTCAGGGAGCAGTTCTTC. The J gene is TRBJ2-1, the V gene TRBV28; D call uncertain. The CDR3 has 12 residues. The ends were cut back, 2 bases at V and 10 bases at J, with 9 bases in the middle. Germline-derived CDR1 and CDR2 are MDHEN and SYDVKM. Full variable domain (rest looked up from reference TRBV28 and TRBJ2-1): DVKVTQSSRYLVKRTGEKVFLECVQDMDHENMFWYRQDPGLGLRLIYFSYDVKMKEKGDIPEGYSVSREKKERFSLILESASTNQTSMYLCASSLLVREQFFGPGTRLTVL.

This clone occurred a few times. The chain recombines TRBV3-1 (or the pseudogene TRBV3-2) with TRBJ1-2; TRBD1 matches 7 bases. CDR1 is LGHDT, CDR2 YNNKEL, per germline (reference sequence). CDR3 length equals 13 residues. Trimming at V came to 1 base and at J to 9 bases, leaving 5 bases not matched to a gene. CDR3 in DNA: TGTGCCAGCAGCCAAGGTAAACAGGGGAGCTACACCTTC. It translates to CASSQGKQGSYTF.

The chain couples TRBV27 to TRBJ2-7; 8 bases are shared with TRBD2. The V gene's germline CDR1 is MNHEY and CDR2 SMNVEV (reference sequence). This CDR3 region has 14 residues. J gave up 3 bases and V 4 bases, and 5 bases lay outside the gene matches. Here the CDR3 reads CASSYSGTFYEQYF. CDR3 sequence (DNA): TGTGCCAGCAGTTATAGCGGGACCTTCTACGAGCAGTACTTC.